The entry below gives a single T cell receptor beta chain sequence along with its context. What it recognizes is unknown. Making use of molecular barcodes, quantitative 5'-RACE generated TCR beta libraries. MiXCR was run by TCRdb on the 5' RACE reads, yielding one entry per CDR3 protein. The sample records under 850,000 distinct CDR3 sequences, about 20% being singletons. The data belong to a study of CD8 T cells in ankylosing spondylitis. Study conclusions and caveats: Prior work had noted some motif variants in reactive arthritis blood and synovial fluid. Disease-associated clones were CD8+ and fairly uncommon in peripheral blood. Enrichment of disease-linked clones was reportedly significant in matched ankylosing spondylitis synovial fluid. Within ankylosing spondylitis blood, a TCR beta motif made up of eight highly homologous variants appeared to be characteristic.

The TCR originated in a male donor with ankylosing spondylitis. The sequenced sample was blood, either unsorted or a sorted T cell fraction (not recorded which).

In nucleotides, the CDR3 is TGCGCCAGCAGCCAAGAATCGAAGGGACAGGGGGCGCATGGCTACACCTTC. This encodes CASSQESKGQGAHGYTF. This chain uses TRBV4-1 with TRBJ1-2; TRBD1 matches at 12 bases. Germline-derived CDR1 and CDR2 are MGHRA and YSYEKL. This CDR3 has 17 amino acids. V gave up 0 bases and J gave up 6 bases; unmatched junction bases: 8.